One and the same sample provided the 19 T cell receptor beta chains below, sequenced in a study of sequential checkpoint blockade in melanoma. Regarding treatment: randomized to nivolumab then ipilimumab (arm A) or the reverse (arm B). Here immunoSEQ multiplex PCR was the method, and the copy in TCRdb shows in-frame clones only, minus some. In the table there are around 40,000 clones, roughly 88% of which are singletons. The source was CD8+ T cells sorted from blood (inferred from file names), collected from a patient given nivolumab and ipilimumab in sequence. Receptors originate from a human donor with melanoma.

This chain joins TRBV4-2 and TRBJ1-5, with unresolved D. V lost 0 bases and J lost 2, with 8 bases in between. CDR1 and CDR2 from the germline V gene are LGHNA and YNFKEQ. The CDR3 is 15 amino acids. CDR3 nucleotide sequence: TGTGCCAGCAGCCAAGAAATAGCAGGCAATCAGCCCCAGCATTTT. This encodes CASSQEIAGNQPQHF.

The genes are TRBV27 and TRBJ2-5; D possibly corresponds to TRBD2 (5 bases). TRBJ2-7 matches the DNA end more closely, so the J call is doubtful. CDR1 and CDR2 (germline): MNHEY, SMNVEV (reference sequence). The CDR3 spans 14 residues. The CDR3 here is CASSTSTGYYEQYF. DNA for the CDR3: TGTGCCAGCAGTACTTCTACGGGATACTACGAGCAGTACTTC.

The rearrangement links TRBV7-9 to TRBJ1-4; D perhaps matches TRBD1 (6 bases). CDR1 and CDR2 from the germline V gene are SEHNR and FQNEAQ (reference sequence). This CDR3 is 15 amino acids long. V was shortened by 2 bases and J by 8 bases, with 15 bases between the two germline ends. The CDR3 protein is CASSLSTGIREKLFF. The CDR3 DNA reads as TGTGCCAGCAGCTTATCTACAGGGATCCGGGAAAAACTGTTTTTT.

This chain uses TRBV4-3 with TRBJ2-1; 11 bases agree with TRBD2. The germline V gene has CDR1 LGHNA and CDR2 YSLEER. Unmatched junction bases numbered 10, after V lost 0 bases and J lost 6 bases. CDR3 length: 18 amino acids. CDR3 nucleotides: TGCGCCAGCAGCCAAGATGGAGTAGCGGGAGGGTCCCTCAATGAGCAGTTCTTC. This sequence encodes CASSQDGVAGGSLNEQFF.

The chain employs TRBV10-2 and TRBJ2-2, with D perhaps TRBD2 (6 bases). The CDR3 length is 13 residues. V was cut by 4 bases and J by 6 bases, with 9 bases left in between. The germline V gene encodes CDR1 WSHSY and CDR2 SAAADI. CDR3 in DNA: TGCGCCAGCAGTGCGGGGGTTCCCGGGGAGCTGTTTTTT. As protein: CASSAGVPGELFF.

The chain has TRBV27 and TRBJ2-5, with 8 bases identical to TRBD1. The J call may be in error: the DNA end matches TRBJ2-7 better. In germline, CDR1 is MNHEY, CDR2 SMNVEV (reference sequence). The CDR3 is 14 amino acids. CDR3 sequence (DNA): TGTGCCAGCAACCTAAGGGGACAGGCCTACGAGCAGTACTTC. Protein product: CASNLRGQAYEQYF.

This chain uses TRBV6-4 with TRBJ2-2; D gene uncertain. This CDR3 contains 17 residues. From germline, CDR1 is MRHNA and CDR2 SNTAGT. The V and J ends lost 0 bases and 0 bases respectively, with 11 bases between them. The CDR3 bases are TGTGCCAGCAGTGACTCGGCCGCAGGCACGAACACCGGGGAGCTGTTTTTT. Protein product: CASSDSAAGTNTGELFF.

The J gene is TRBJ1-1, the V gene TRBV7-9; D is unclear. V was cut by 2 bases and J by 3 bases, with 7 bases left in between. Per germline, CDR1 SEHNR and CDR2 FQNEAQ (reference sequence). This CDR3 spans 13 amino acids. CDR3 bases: TGTGCCAGCAGCTTAATGGCGGACACTGAAGCTTTCTTT. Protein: CASSLMADTEAFF.

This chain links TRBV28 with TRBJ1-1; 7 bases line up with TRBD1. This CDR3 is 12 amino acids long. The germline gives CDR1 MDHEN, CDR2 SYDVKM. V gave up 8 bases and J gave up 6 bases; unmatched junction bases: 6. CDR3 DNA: TGTGCCAGCCACAGGGGTTTCCCTGAAGCTTTCTTT. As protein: CASHRGFPEAFF.

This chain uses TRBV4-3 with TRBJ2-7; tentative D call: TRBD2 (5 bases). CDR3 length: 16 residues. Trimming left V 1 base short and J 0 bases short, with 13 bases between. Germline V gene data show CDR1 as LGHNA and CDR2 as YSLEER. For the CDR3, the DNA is TGCGCCAGCAGCCAAGCGTTTCGGACTGCCTCCTACGAGCAGTACGTC. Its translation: CASSQAFRTASYEQYV.

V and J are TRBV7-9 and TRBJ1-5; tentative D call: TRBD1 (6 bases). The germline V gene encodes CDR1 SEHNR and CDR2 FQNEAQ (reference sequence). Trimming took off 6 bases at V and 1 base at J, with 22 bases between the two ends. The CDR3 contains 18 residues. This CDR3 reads CASSFDPVDRLSNQPQHF. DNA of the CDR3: TGTGCCAGCAGTTTCGATCCGGTGGACAGACTAAGCAATCAGCCCCAGCATTTT.

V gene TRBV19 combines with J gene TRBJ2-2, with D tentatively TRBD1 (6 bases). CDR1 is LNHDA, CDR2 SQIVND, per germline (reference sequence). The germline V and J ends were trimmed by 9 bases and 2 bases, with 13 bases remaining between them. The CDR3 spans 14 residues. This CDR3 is CASTGRLNTGELFF. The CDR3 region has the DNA TGTGCCAGCACAGGGCGTTTAAACACCGGGGAGCTGTTTTTT.

CDR3 DNA sequence: TGTGCCAGCAGTTTAAAGCTTGGACATACCACAGATACGCAGTATTTT. This encodes CASSLKLGHTTDTQYF. The J gene is TRBJ2-3, the V gene TRBV27, with a tentative D call TRBD1 (5 bases). Per germline, CDR1 MNHEY and CDR2 SMNVEV (reference sequence). This CDR3 is built from 16 residues. The V end was cut by 2 bases, the J end by 2 bases, with 14 bases between.

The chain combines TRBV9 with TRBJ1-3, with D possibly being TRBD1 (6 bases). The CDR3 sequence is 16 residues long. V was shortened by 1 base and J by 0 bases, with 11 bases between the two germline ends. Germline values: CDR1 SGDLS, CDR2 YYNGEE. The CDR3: CASSVSTGTSGNTIYF. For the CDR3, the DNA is TGTGCCAGCAGCGTATCTACAGGGACCTCTGGAAACACCATATATTTT.

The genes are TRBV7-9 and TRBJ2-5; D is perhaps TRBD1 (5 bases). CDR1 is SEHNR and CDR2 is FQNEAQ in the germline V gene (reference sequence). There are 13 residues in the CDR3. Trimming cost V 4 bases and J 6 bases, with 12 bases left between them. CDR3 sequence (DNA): TGTGCCAGCAGCTCCGCTCAGGGTCAGACCCAGTACTTC. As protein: CASSSAQGQTQYF.

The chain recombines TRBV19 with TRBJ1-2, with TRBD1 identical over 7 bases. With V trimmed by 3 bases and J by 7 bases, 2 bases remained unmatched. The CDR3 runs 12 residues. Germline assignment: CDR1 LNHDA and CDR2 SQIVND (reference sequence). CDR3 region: CASSMTGFGYTF. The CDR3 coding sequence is TGTGCCAGTAGTATGACAGGGTTTGGCTACACCTTC.

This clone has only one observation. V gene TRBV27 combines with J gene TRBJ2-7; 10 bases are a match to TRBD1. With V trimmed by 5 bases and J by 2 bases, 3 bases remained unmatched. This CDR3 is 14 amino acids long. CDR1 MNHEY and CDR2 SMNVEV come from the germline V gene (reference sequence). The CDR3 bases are TGTGCCAGCAGTACCGGGACAGGGGCCTACGAGCAGTACTTC. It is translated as CASSTGTGAYEQYF.

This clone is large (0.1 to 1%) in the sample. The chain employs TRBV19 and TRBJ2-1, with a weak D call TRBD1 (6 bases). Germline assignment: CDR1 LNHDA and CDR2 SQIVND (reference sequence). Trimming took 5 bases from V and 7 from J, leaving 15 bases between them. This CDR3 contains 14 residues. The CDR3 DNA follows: TGTGCCAGTAGTTCCCTAGTAGGGACAAATGAGCAGTTCTTC. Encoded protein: CASSSLVGTNEQFF.

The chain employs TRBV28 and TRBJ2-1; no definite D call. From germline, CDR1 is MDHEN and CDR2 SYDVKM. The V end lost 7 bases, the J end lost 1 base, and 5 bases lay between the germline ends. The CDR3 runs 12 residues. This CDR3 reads CASTRSYNEQFF. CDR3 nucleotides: TGTGCCAGCACCAGGTCCTACAATGAGCAGTTCTTC.